The 21 T cell receptor beta chains listed next were all sequenced from one sample in a study of shared clonotypes between healthy human individuals. Assay used: immunoSEQ multiplex PCR; TCRdb lists only in-frame clones, some missing. The sample lists about 990,000 clones; about 84% were seen once. Sequenced input: memory CD4+ T cells from PBMCs. The subset: CD45RA-negative fraction. These receptors all stem from a man aged 18 to 30 in good health. Some clones in this sample may be carry-over from other donors' samples.

This chain joins TRBV2 and TRBJ2-5; 10 nucleotides match TRBD1. The J segment lost 4 bases and the V segment lost 7 bases, leaving 6 bases of the junction unmatched. Germline assignment: CDR1 SNHLY and CDR2 FYNNEI. The CDR3 runs to 14 residues. The DNA for the CDR3 is TGTGCCAGCAAGACCGGGACAGGGGTAGAGACCCAGTACTTC. It encodes CASKTGTGVETQYF.

The chain joins TRBV28 to TRBJ2-7; 10 positions match TRBD1. After removal of 4 bases from V and 4 bases from J, the junction contained 7 bases not matched to a gene. Germline CDR1 reads MDHEN; CDR2 reads SYDVKM. This CDR3 contains 15 residues. CDR3 bases: TGTGCCAGCAGTTCCTGGGGGGACAGGGGATACGAGCAGTACTTC. Its translation: CASSSWGDRGYEQYF.

This chain uses TRBV29-1 with TRBJ2-3; 10 bases are shared with TRBD2. J lost 5 bases, V lost 6 bases, and 8 bases had no gene match. This CDR3 is 14 amino acids long. CDR1 is SQVTM, CDR2 ANQGSEA, per germline. CDR3 region: CSVALAGQLDTQYF. The CDR3 nucleotides are TGCAGCGTAGCACTAGCGGGGCAACTAGATACGCAGTATTTT.

This chain connects TRBV28 to TRBJ1-2; weak D call: TRBD1 (5 bases). The CDR3 is made up of 12 amino acids. Germline V gene sequence: CDR1 MDHEN, CDR2 SYDVKM. V was cut by 5 bases and J by 7 bases, with 11 bases left in between. The CDR3 loop reads CASSLKRGGYTF. The CDR3 nucleotides are TGTGCCAGCAGTCTGAAGAGGGGTGGCTACACCTTC.

The chain has TRBV5-6 and TRBJ1-5; 12 nucleotides line up with TRBD1. Germline CDR1 reads SGHDT; CDR2 reads YYEEEE. This CDR3 has 16 amino acids. Germline trimming cut 5 bases from V and 4 bases from J; bases unmatched to any gene: 7. Here the CDR3 DNA reads TGTGCCAGCAGTCGGGACAGGGGGCTGGGTAATCAGCCCCAGCATTTT. Its protein is CASSRDRGLGNQPQHF.

The chain links TRBV15 to TRBJ1-4; D perhaps matches TRBD1 (6 bases). This CDR3 spans 13 amino acids. Germline-derived CDR1 and CDR2 are LNHNV and YYDKDF (reference sequence). Trimming pared 11 bases from V and 8 bases from J, leaving 18 bases between. The CDR3 is CASRGQGREKLFF. The CDR3 DNA follows: TGTGCCTCCCGGGGGCAGGGGAGAGAAAAACTGTTTTTT.

The chain links TRBV6-1 to TRBJ1-2, with a possible D match to TRBD1 (5 bases). Germline CDR1 is MNHNS and CDR2 is SASEGT. Trimming removed 4 bases from V and 7 bases from J, with 19 bases in between. The CDR3 has 15 amino acids. As DNA, the CDR3 is TGTGCCAGCAGTGTTGGCCCAGGGCGGAACAGTGGCTACACCTTC. Translated, it gives CASSVGPGRNSGYTF.

With regard to this clone: This specimen includes other DNA sequences encoding the same CDR3. The V gene is TRBV30, the J gene TRBJ1-5; maybe TRBD1 (5 bases). Germline CDR1 is GTSNPN and CDR2 is SVGIG (reference sequence). The V end lost 0 bases, the J end lost 5 bases, and 8 bases lay between the germline ends. This CDR3 is built from 13 residues. The CDR3 sequence: CAWSVRGDQPQHF. The CDR3 region has the DNA TGTGCCTGGAGTGTACGGGGGGATCAGCCCCAGCATTTT.

With respect to this clone: At one end, the junction sequence differs from germline, possibly due to a read error. This chain uses TRBV25-1 with TRBJ2-2, with a weak D call TRBD2 (5 bases). The CDR3 spans 17 residues. Looked up from germline, CDR1 is MGHDK and CDR2 is SYGVNS. CDR3 coding DNA: TGTGCCAGCAGTGTGACTTCGGAACACGTTGAACACCGGGGAGCTGTTTTT. Translated: CASSVTSEHVEHRGAVF.

This CDR3 reads CASSPSGSGYTF. The CDR3 DNA sequence: TGTGCCAGCAGCCCTTCCGGAAGTGGCTACACCTTC. This chain connects TRBV7-3 to TRBJ1-2; D gene ambiguous. In germline, CDR1 is SGHTA, CDR2 FQGTGA. The CDR3 has 12 amino acids. Trimming took 5 bases from V and 7 from J, leaving 11 bases between them. The variable domain in full, with the rest retrieved from reference TRBV7-3 and TRBJ1-2, is GAGVSQTPSNKVTEKGKYVELRCDPISGHTALYWYRQSLGQGPEFLIYFQGTGAADDSGLPNDRFFAVRPEGSVSTLKIQRTERGDSAVYLCASSPSGSGYTFGSGTRLTVV.

This sequence joins TRBV4-3 and TRBJ1-2; perhaps TRBD1 as D (6 bases). CDR3 size: 14 residues. Germline V gives CDR1 LGHNA, CDR2 YSLEER. V lost 2 bases and J lost 4, with 11 bases in between. The CDR3 DNA reads as TGCGCCAGCAGCCAAATCCAGGGGATCTATGGCTACACCTTC. This translates into CASSQIQGIYGYTF.

This clone was counted a few times. This chain links TRBV27 with TRBJ1-2; D not resolved. The CDR3 has 11 residues. V lost 3 bases and J lost 13, with 12 bases in between. The germline CDR1 and CDR2 sequences are MNHEY and SMNVEV (reference sequence). CDR3 DNA sequence: TGTGCCAGCAGTTTTCCCGGTCCCCTCACCTTC. The encoded protein is CASSFPGPLTF.

The gene calls are TRBV28 and TRBJ1-2; the D gene is possibly TRBD1 (6 bases). V was cut by 4 bases and J by 5 bases, with 14 bases left in between. The length of the CDR3 is 14 residues. CDR1 MDHEN and CDR2 SYDVKM come from the germline V gene. The chain's CDR3 is CASSSTGQHYGYTF. Written as DNA, the CDR3 is TGTGCCAGCAGTTCGACAGGACAGCATTATGGCTACACCTTC.

The V call is TRBV6-1, the J call TRBJ2-1; D possibly corresponds to TRBD2 (5 bases). CDR1 and CDR2 from the germline V gene are MNHNS and SASEGT. V was cut by 10 bases and J by 9 bases, with 13 bases left in between. The CDR3 totals 11 residues. The DNA for the CDR3 is TGTGCCACAACGAGGAGCGGTGAGCAGTTCTTC. It translates to CATTRSGEQFF.

V gene TRBV7-2 combines with J gene TRBJ2-3; TRBD2 aligns across 9 bases. After removal of 5 bases from V and 3 bases from J, the junction contained 9 bases not matched to a gene. This CDR3 region has 16 residues. Per germline, CDR1 SGHTA and CDR2 FQGNSA. The CDR3 DNA reads TGTGCCAGCAGCCTAATAGCGGGAGTTACGACAGATACGCAGTATTTT. It codes for CASSLIAGVTTDTQYF.

The chain joins TRBV6-1 to TRBJ2-6; D may be TRBD1 or TRBD2 (5 bases each). Germline CDR1 and CDR2: MNHNS and SASEGT. The germline V and J ends were trimmed by 4 bases and 0 bases, with 10 bases remaining between them. The CDR3 is 16 residues long. CDR3 DNA: TGTGCCAGCAGTGCCGGGACCCTCTCTGGGGCCAACGTCCTGACTTTC. It specifies CASSAGTLSGANVLTF.

This clone was observed once. This chain uses TRBV4-2 with TRBJ2-1, with TRBD2 matching over 12 bases. Germline CDR1 is LGHNA and CDR2 is YNFKEQ. The CDR3 runs to 15 residues. With 3 bases clipped from V and 9 bases from J, the junction kept 6 bases outside the gene matches. In DNA form, the CDR3 reads TGTGCCAGCAGCCATAGACTAGCGGGAGAAAGTGAGCAGTTCTTC. Protein: CASSHRLAGESEQFF.

The chain has TRBV5-1 and TRBJ2-7; D could derive from TRBD1 or TRBD2 (5 bases each). The CDR3 runs to 15 residues. V gave up 4 bases and J gave up 0 bases, with 14 bases separating them. Germline CDR1 and CDR2: SGHRS and YFSETQ. The CDR3, as DNA: TGCGCCAGCAGCAATACCGGGACGGGCTCCTACGAGCAGTACTTC. Its translation is CASSNTGTGSYEQYF.

The CDR3 DNA follows: TGCGCCAGCAGCTTGGGTGTCGGGAGAAACACCGGGGAGCTGTTTTTT. As protein: CASSLGVGRNTGELFF. The chain uses TRBV5-1 and TRBJ2-2; TRBD2 might be the D (6 bases). Looked up from germline, CDR1 is SGHRS and CDR2 is YFSETQ. This CDR3 contains 16 residues. Trimming shortened V by 0 bases and J by 2 bases, and 11 bases separated the two germline ends.

The chain is built from TRBV5-6 and TRBJ2-7; 10 positions match TRBD2. Germline V gene lookup returns CDR1 SGHDT and CDR2 YYEEEE. This CDR3 region has 17 residues. V shed 3 bases, J shed 4 bases, and the junction held 13 bases outside the gene matches. The CDR3 protein is CASSSILASGRFYEQYF. The CDR3 DNA sequence: TGTGCCAGCAGCTCCATATTAGCTAGCGGGAGATTTTACGAGCAGTACTTC.

A remark on this clone: An end of the junction differs from the germline gene, which may be a read error. The sample has other DNA sequences that encode this CDR3 too. The genes are TRBV20-1 and TRBJ1-2; D uncertain. Germline CDR1 is DFQATT and CDR2 is SNEGSKA (reference sequence). This CDR3 region has 11 residues. The CDR3 DNA reads as TGCAGTGCGAGAGAAAACTATGGCTACACCTTC. It yields the protein CSARENYGYTF.